This T cell receptor beta chain was identified in a study of T cells after yellow fever vaccination. Study-wide results and limits: Secondary responses were weaker yet peaked faster, day 5 versus 15. A large majority of primary-vaccination clones showed up again after the booster (approximately 95% CD4, 88% CD8).

The study made its TCR cDNA through 5'RACE template switching. That step introduced a universal primer site along with UMIs. One entry per CDR3 protein, called by TCRdb with MiXCR from the 5' RACE reads. The top ten clones hold more than 2% of a sample with more than 65,000 distinct CDR3 sequences, approximately 5% of them seen once. Germline CDR1 LNHDA, CDR2 SQIVND (reference sequence). Trimming took off 5 bases at V and 2 bases at J, with 10 bases between the two ends. The CDR3 totals 14 residues. In this sample, this clonotype turned up many times. As yet, its antigen is unknown. The input for sequencing was CD4+ T cells sorted from PBMCs, taken roughly 14 days after the first yellow fever vaccination. This chain links TRBV19 with TRBJ1-5; D unclear. This receptor was obtained from a man between 18 and 35 years old who received the YFV17D yellow fever vaccine. The DNA of the CDR3 is TGTGCCAGTAGTGGGTACAGTCGCAATCAGCCCCAGCATTTT. It translates to CASSGYSRNQPQHF.